This entry lists 6 T cell receptor beta chains sequenced from one sample in a study of cytotoxic CD8 clonotypes in ibrutinib-treated CLL. The data were produced by immunoSEQ multiplex PCR, yet TCRdb's version contains in-frame clones alone and is incomplete. Of some 350,000 clones listed, roughly 67% were seen once; the top ten hold roughly 6.7%. The material was PBMCs, obtained after 36 months of ibrutinib treatment. The receptors derive from a human donor with chronic lymphocytic leukemia.

The chain carries TRBV15 and TRBJ1-1, with D possibly matching TRBD1 (5 bases). The CDR3 has 15 amino acids. Germline V gene sequence: CDR1 LNHNV, CDR2 YYDKDF (reference sequence). Trimming took off 0 bases at V and 5 bases at J, with 13 bases between the two ends. The DNA of the CDR3 is TGTGCCACCAGCAGAGACGGGGGAGACTTTACTGAAGCTTTCTTT. Translation gives CATSRDGGDFTEAFF.

The rearrangement uses TRBV2 and TRBJ2-7; D may be TRBD1 (5 bases). The CDR3 is made up of 13 amino acids. Germline loops: CDR1 SNHLY, CDR2 FYNNEI. The V and J ends lost 5 bases and 2 bases respectively, with 10 bases between them. CDR3 sequence (DNA): TGTGCCAGCAGTTTGACAGTACCCTACGAGCAGTACTTC. This translates into CASSLTVPYEQYF.

With respect to this clone: Other DNA sequences from this sample encode an identical CDR3 as well. The rearrangement uses TRBV29-1 and TRBJ1-2; 8 nucleotides match TRBD1. V was clipped by 4 bases and J by 4 bases; unmatched bases: 2. The CDR3 covers 12 residues. CDR1 and CDR2 (germline): SQVTM, ANQGSEA. Here the CDR3 reads CSVADRGYGYTF. CDR3 coding DNA: TGCAGCGTTGCCGACAGGGGCTATGGCTACACCTTC.

This clone came up a few times. The chain joins TRBV5-4 to TRBJ2-3, with D possibly being TRBD2 (6 bases). The CDR3 loop spans 14 amino acids. V lost 2 bases to trimming and J lost 7 bases, with 14 bases between them. CDR1 is SGHNT, CDR2 YYREEE, per germline (reference sequence). The CDR3: CASSFPGTGYTQYF. The CDR3, as DNA: TGTGCCAGCAGCTTCCCTGGGACTGGATATACGCAGTATTTT.

This chain joins TRBV5-6 and TRBJ2-1; 8 bases are a match to TRBD1. The CDR3 has 15 residues. J was trimmed by 8 bases and V by 0 bases; bases with no gene match: 7. Germline V gene lookup returns CDR1 SGHDT and CDR2 YYEEEE. This CDR3 is CASSLEDRDFHEQFF. Written as DNA, the CDR3 is TGTGCCAGCAGCTTGGAGGACAGGGATTTCCATGAGCAGTTCTTC.

With respect to this clone: This CDR3 is also generated by other DNA sequences in the sample. The chain recombines TRBV18 with TRBJ1-5, with 9 bases aligning to TRBD1. Germline CDR1 is KGHSH and CDR2 is LQKENI. V was clipped by 4 bases and J by 6 bases; unmatched bases: 7. The CDR3 contains 15 residues. In DNA, the CDR3 is TGTGCCAGCTCACTCGGACAGGGGAACGGTCAGCCCCAGCATTTT. Translating it yields CASSLGQGNGQPQHF.